This T cell receptor (beta chain) was sequenced during a study of CD8+ T cells in alopecia areata. Study results and caveats: Clarity of TCR sharing across patients fell short of that in mice, possibly HLA-related.

In each case, RNA was isolated and then reverse transcribed into cDNA as the sequencing template. TCRdb's table, derived via immunoSEQ multiplex PCR, lists solely in-frame clones and lacks some. The sample carries roughly 250,000 clones, under 70% recorded once. About this clone: Its cognate antigen is unknown.

The CDR3 extends over 12 amino acids. Germline CDR1 is SQVTM and CDR2 is ANQGSEA. Trimming took 7 bases from V and 5 from J, leaving 14 bases between them. PBMCs, the starting material, were the source of sorted CD4+ and CD8+ T cells. This TCR was recovered from a human donor with alopecia areata. This specimen was CD4+ T cells sorted from blood, taken at week 0. The chain employs TRBV29-1 and TRBJ2-5; D is ambiguous. In DNA form, the CDR3 reads TGCAGCGCCTCCGAGACATGGGAGACCCAGTACTTC. It encodes CSASETWETQYF.